This TCR beta chain is drawn from a study of blood T cell repertoires in COVID-19. Whole-study context: Acute-phase and convalescent COVID-19 samples originated in the United States, Italy and Spain. Nucleic acid was either cDNA or gDNA, and it came from T cells, B-cell-depleted T cells, or PBMCs.

The CDR3 runs to 13 residues. CDR1 and CDR2 (germline): SNHLY, FYNNEI. The V end was cut by 5 bases, the J end by 5 bases, with 12 bases between. This clone was found once. Authors' methods: Amplification of reference gene primers provided the estimated nucleated cell counts. TCRdb's copy holds only in-frame clones and misses some; the assay was immunoSEQ multiplex PCR. Clonal size and the V and J genes are those of that table, whereas D and trimming came from the DNA. The table lists about 120,000 clones, about 87% of them singletons. The sample was peripheral blood. The receptor comes from a woman in her 70s with acute or convalescent COVID-19. The chain couples TRBV2 to TRBJ2-5; D not resolved. The CDR3 sequence is CASSPPPLETQYF. In DNA, the CDR3 is TGTGCCAGCAGTCCTCCTCCCTTGGAGACCCAGTACTTC. The full variable domain, with the rest looked up from reference TRBV2 and TRBJ2-5, is EPEVTQTPSHQVTQMGQEVILRCVPISNHLYFYWYRQILGQKVEFLVSFYNNEISEKSEIFDDQFSVERPDGSNFTLKIRSTKLEDSAMYFCASSPPPLETQYFGPGTRLLVL.